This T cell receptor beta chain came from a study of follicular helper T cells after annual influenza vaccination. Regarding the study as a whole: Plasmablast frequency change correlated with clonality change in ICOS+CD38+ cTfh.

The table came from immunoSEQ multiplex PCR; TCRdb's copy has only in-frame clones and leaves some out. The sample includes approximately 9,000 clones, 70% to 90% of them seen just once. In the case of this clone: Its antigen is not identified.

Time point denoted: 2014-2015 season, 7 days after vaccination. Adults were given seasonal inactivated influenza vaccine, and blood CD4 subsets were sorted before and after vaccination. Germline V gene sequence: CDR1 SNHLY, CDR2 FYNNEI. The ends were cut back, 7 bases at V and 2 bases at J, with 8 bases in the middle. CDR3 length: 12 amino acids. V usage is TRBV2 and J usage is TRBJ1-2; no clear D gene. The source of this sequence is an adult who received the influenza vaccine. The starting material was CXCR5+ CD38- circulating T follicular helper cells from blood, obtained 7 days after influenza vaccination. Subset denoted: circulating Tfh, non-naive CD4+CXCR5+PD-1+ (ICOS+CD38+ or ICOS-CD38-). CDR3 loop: CASKQPNYGYTF. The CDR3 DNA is TGTGCCAGCAAGCAGCCAAACTATGGCTACACCTTC.